These 13 T cell receptor beta chains came from one sample sequenced in a study of T cells after somatic rescue of genetic block. Sequencing was performed with immunoSEQ multiplex PCR; in TCRdb, only in-frame clones are kept and a portion is missing. The sample has more than 9,500 clones, approximately 81% seen once. The sample taken for sequencing was peripheral blood mononuclear cells (PBMCs). Receptors originate from a boy younger than 18.

This clone was counted between two and nine times. The chain joins TRBV29-1 to TRBJ1-1; D is perhaps TRBD1 (5 bases). The CDR3 loop spans 13 amino acids. V was trimmed by 4 bases and J by 0 bases, leaving 9 bases between them. Germline lookup yields CDR1 SQVTM and CDR2 ANQGSEA. Here the CDR3 reads CSVVWGVNTEAFF. CDR3 DNA sequence: TGCAGCGTTGTTTGGGGGGTGAACACTGAAGCTTTCTTT.

The genes are TRBV11-3 and TRBJ2-7; 7 bases map to TRBD2. Germline V CDR1 and CDR2: SGHNT, YENEEA. This CDR3 has 14 residues. The ends lost 1 base at V and 3 bases at J; junction bases unmatched: 3. The CDR3 is CASSLGGRGYEQYF. The CDR3 DNA follows: TGTGCCAGCAGCTTAGGCGGGAGAGGCTACGAGCAGTACTTC.

The genes are TRBV4-3 and TRBJ2-7; D remains unclear. Looked up from germline, CDR1 is LGHNA and CDR2 is YSLEER. Trimming stripped 1 base from V and 7 bases from J, with 11 bases between. There are 13 residues in the CDR3. The CDR3 DNA reads TGCGCCAGCAGCCAAGGGCATGGCTTAGAGCAGTACTTC. This translates into CASSQGHGLEQYF.

The V and J genes are TRBV7-9 and TRBJ2-5; 8 bases agree with TRBD2. The J segment lost 9 bases and the V segment lost 5 bases, leaving 8 bases of the junction unmatched. Germline V gene sequence: CDR1 SEHNR, CDR2 FQNEAQ (reference sequence). This CDR3 comprises 13 residues. Here the CDR3 DNA reads TGTGCCAGCAGCCCGAGCGGGGGAGGGCCCCAGTACTTC. It is translated as CASSPSGGGPQYF.

This clone was seen just once. The chain recombines TRBV5-1 with TRBJ2-3; D gene uncertain. The CDR3 has 13 amino acids. Germline V gene lookup returns CDR1 SGHRS and CDR2 YFSETQ. Trimming took 4 bases from V and 7 from J, leaving 13 bases between them. CDR3 sequence (DNA): TGCGCCAGCAGCGAGGTTCTAAGTCATACGCAGTATTTT. Translating it yields CASSEVLSHTQYF.

The rearrangement links TRBV7-2 to TRBJ2-3; no clear D. The length of the CDR3 is 13 residues. Between the trimmed V and J ends, which lost 0 bases and 6 bases, there was a span of 7 bases. Germline assignment: CDR1 SGHTA and CDR2 FQGNSA. CDR3 residues: CASSLALWDTQYF. CDR3 in DNA: TGTGCCAGCAGCTTAGCGTTGTGGGATACGCAGTATTTT.

V usage is TRBV7-9 and J usage is TRBJ2-7; 7 bases are shared with TRBD1. Looked up from germline, CDR1 is SEHNR and CDR2 is FQNEAQ (reference sequence). The CDR3 sequence is 16 residues long. J was trimmed by 1 base and V by 3 bases; bases with no gene match: 9. The CDR3 DNA is TGTGCCAGCAGCTTTGGAGTAGGGACAGAGTCCTACGAGCAGTACTTC. Encoded protein: CASSFGVGTESYEQYF. The complete variable domain, with remaining parts taken from reference TRBV7-9 and TRBJ2-7, reads DTGVSQNPRHKITKRGQNVTFRCDPISEHNRLYWYRQTLGQGPEFLTYFQNEAQLEKSRLLSDRFSAERPKGSFSTLEIQRTEQGDSAMYLCASSFGVGTESYEQYFGPGTRLTVT.

CDR3 DNA: TGTGCCAGCAGTTTACGGTTGGATAATTCACCCCTCCACTTT. Protein product: CASSLRLDNSPLHF. The chain links TRBV28 to TRBJ1-6; D is ambiguous. Looked up from germline, CDR1 is MDHEN and CDR2 is SYDVKM. The CDR3 spans 14 residues. V was cut by 2 bases and J by 5 bases, with 7 bases left in between.

The V gene is TRBV7-2, the J gene TRBJ2-7, with TRBD2 matching 11 bases. Unmatched junction bases numbered 12, after V lost 5 bases and J lost 3 bases. This CDR3 comprises 17 residues. CDR1 SGHTA and CDR2 FQGNSA come from the germline V gene. CDR3 sequence: CASSPVPLAGDFYEQYF. CDR3 nucleotides: TGTGCCAGCAGCCCAGTACCACTAGCGGGAGACTTCTACGAGCAGTACTTC.

The chain carries TRBV29-1 and TRBJ2-6, with no clear D. This CDR3 comprises 14 residues. V dropped 4 bases and J dropped 0 bases, with 7 bases sitting between them. CDR1 is SQVTM and CDR2 is ANQGSEA in the germline V gene. CDR3: CSVGVISGANVLTF. The CDR3 region has the DNA TGCAGCGTTGGAGTAATCTCTGGGGCCAACGTCCTGACTTTC.

The chain is built from TRBV5-1 and TRBJ2-5; 9 bases agree with TRBD1. Looked up from germline, CDR1 is SGHRS and CDR2 is YFSETQ. The CDR3 covers 15 residues. V lost 5 bases to trimming and J lost 12 bases; unmatched junction nucleotides: 17. DNA of the CDR3: TGCGCCAGCAGGATAGCCGGGACAGGGTCTAACAGGGAGTACTTC. Translating it yields CASRIAGTGSNREYF.

This clone was seen once. The chain combines TRBV7-9 with TRBJ2-7; the D gene is possibly TRBD1 (5 bases). This CDR3 is built from 13 residues. V was pared by 3 bases and J by 6 bases, with 12 bases between. Germline CDR1 is SEHNR and CDR2 is FQNEAQ (reference sequence). The CDR3 DNA sequence: TGTGCCAGCAGCTTTGGGCAGGGCCGCGAGCAGTACTTC. This codes for CASSFGQGREQYF.

This chain uses TRBV9 with TRBJ1-2, with D hard to call. CDR1 and CDR2 from the germline V gene are SGDLS and YYNGEE. V was trimmed by 3 bases and J by 0 bases, leaving 15 bases between them. This CDR3 contains 16 residues. In nucleotides, the CDR3 is TGTGCCAGCAGCGCAACGCTACGAGGGACTAACTATGGCTACACCTTC. It is translated as CASSATLRGTNYGYTF. The whole variable domain, remainder taken from reference TRBV9 and TRBJ1-2, is DSGVTQTPKHLITATGQRVTLRCSPRSGDLSVYWYQQSLDQGLQFLIQYYNGEERAKGNILERFSAQQFPDLHSELNLSSLELGDSALYFCASSATLRGTNYGYTFGSGTRLTVV.